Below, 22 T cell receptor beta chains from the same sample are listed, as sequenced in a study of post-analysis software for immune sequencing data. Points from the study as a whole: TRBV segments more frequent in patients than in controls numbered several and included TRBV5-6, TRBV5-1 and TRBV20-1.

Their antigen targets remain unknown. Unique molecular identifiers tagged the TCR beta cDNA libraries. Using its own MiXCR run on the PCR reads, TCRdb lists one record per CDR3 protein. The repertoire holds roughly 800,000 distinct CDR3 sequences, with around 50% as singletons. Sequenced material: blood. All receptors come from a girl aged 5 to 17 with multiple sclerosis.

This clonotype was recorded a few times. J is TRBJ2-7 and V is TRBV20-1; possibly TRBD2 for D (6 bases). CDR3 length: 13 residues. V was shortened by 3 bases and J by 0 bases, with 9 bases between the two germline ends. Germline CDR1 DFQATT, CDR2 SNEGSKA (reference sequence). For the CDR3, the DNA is TGCAGTGCTAGGGGGGACTTCTCCTACGAGCAGTACTTC. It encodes CSARGDFSYEQYF.

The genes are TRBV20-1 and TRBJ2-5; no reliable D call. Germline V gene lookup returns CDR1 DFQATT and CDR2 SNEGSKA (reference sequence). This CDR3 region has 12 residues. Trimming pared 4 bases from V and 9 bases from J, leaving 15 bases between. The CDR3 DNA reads TGCAGTGCTAAGAACCGGCTCTCAGCCCAGTACTTC. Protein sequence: CSAKNRLSAQYF.

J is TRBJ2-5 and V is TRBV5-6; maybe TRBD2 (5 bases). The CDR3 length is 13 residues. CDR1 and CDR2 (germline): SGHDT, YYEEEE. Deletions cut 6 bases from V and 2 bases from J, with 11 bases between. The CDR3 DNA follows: TGTGCCAGCACCCCTAGAGGGCAAGAGACCCAGTACTTC. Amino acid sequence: CASTPRGQETQYF.

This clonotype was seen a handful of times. CDR3 loop: CASSFHWDTYNEQFF. The CDR3, as DNA: TGTGCCAGCAGCTTTCACTGGGACACCTACAATGAGCAGTTCTTC. V is TRBV7-9 and J is TRBJ2-1; possible D gene TRBD1, 6 bases. The germline V gene has CDR1 SEHNR and CDR2 FQNEAQ (reference sequence). This CDR3 contains 15 residues. The V end lost 3 bases, the J end lost 2 bases, and 11 bases lay between the germline ends.

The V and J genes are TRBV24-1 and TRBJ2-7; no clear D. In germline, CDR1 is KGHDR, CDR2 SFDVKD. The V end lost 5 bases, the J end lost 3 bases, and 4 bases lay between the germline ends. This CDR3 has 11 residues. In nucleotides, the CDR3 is TGTGCCACCAGTGGCGGCTACGAGCAGTACTTC. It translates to CATSGGYEQYF.

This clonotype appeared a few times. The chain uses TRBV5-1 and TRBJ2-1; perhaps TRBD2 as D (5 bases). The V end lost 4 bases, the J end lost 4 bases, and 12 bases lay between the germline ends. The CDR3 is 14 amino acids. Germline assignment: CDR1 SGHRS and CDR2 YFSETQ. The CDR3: CASSPARVYNEQFF. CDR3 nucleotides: TGCGCCAGCAGCCCAGCGCGGGTTTACAATGAGCAGTTCTTC.

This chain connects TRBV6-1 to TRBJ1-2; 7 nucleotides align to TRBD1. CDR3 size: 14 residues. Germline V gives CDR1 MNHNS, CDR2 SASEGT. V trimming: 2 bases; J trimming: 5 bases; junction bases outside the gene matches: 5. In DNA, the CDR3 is TGTGCCAGCAGTGAACCAGGGACAGAATATGGCTACACCTTC. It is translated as CASSEPGTEYGYTF.

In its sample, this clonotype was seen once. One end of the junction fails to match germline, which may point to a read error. CDR3 sequence (DNA): TGTGCTAGCAGCTTAGATGCTGTGGAGACCCAGTACTTC. Translation gives CASSLDAVETQYF. The gene calls are TRBV7-7 and TRBJ2-7; D is unclear. The J call may be wrong; the DNA end is better matched by TRBJ2-5. This CDR3 has 13 residues. CDR1 and CDR2 (germline): SSHAT, FNYEAQ (reference sequence).

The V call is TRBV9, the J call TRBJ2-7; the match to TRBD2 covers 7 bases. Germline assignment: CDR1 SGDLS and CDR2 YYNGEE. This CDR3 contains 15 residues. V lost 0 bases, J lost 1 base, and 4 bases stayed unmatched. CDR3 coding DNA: TGTGCCAGCAGCGTAGGGCCTAGCGGTTCCTACGAGCAGTACTTC. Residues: CASSVGPSGSYEQYF. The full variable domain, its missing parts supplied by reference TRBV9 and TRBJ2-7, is DSGVTQTPKHLITATGQRVTLRCSPRSGDLSVYWYQQSLDQGLQFLIQYYNGEERAKGNILERFSAQQFPDLHSELNLSSLELGDSALYFCASSVGPSGSYEQYFGPGTRLTVT.

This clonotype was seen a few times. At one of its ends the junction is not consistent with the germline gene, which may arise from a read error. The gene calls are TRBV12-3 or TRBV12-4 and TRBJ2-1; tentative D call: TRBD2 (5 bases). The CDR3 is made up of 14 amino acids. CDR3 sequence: CASRASTTNNGQFF. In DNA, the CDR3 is TGTGCCAGCAGGGCTAGCACAACTAACAATGGGCAGTTCTTC.

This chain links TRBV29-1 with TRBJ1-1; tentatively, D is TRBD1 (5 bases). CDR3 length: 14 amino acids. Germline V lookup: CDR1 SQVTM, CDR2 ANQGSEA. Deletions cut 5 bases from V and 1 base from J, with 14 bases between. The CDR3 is CSVRGLGGNTEAFF. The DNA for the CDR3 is TGCAGCGTTCGTGGTCTGGGGGGGAACACTGAAGCTTTCTTT.

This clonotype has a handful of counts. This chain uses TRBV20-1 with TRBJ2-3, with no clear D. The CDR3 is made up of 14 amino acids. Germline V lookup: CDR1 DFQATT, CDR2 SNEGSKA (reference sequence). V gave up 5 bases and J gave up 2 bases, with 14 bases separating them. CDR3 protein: CSAALDAYTDTQYF. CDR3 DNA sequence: TGCAGTGCTGCCCTAGACGCCTACACAGATACGCAGTATTTT.

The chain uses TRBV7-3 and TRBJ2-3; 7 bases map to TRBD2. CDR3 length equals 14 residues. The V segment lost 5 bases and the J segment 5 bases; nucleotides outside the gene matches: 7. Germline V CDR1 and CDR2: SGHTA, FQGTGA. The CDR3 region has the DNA TGTGCCAGCAGCCGCGGGGGTCCCCAAGATACGCAGTATTTT. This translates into CASSRGGPQDTQYF.

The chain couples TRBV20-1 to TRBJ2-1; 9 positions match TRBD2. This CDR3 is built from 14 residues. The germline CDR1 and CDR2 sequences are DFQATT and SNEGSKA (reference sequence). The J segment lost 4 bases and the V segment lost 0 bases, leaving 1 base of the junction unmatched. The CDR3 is CSARDLAGYNEQFF. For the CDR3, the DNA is TGCAGTGCTAGAGATCTAGCGGGGTACAATGAGCAGTTCTTC.

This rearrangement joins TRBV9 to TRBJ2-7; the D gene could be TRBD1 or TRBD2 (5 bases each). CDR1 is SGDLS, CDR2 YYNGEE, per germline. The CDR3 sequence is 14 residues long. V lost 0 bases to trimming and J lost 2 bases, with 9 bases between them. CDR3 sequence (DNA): TGTGCCAGCAGCGTAGCTGGGACCCCCTACGAGCAGTACTTC. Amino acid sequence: CASSVAGTPYEQYF.

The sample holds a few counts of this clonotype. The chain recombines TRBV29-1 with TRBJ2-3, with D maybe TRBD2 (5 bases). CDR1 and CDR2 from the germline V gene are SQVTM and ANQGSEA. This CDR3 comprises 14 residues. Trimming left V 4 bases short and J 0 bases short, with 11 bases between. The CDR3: CSVGYRGSTDTQYF. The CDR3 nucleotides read TGCAGCGTTGGGTATCGGGGAAGCACAGATACGCAGTATTTT.

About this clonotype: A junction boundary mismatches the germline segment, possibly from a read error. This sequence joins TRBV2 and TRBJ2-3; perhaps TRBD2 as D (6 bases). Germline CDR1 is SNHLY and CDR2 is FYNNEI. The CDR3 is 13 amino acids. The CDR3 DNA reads TGTGGCAGCTACAGACTAGACACAGATACGCAGTATTTT. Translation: CGSYRLDTDTQYF.

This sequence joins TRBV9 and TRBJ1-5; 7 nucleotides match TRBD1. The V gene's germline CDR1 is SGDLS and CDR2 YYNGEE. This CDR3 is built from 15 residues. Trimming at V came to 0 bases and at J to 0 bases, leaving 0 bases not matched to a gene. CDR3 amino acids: CASSVEGASNQPQHF. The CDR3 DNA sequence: TGTGCCAGCAGCGTAGAGGGGGCTAGCAATCAGCCCCAGCATTTT.

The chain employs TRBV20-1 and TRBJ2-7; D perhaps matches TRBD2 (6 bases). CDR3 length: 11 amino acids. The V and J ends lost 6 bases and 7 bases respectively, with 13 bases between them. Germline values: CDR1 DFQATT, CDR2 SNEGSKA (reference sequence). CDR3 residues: CSAPSRGEQYF. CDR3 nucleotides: TGCAGTGCCCCCTCGCGGGGTGAGCAGTACTTC.

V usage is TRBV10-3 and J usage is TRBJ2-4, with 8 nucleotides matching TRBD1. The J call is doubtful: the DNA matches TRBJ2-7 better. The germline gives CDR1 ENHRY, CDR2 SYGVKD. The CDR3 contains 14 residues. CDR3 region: CAISGQGAKFEQYF. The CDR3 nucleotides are TGTGCCATCAGTGGGCAGGGGGCGAAGTTCGAGCAGTACTTC.

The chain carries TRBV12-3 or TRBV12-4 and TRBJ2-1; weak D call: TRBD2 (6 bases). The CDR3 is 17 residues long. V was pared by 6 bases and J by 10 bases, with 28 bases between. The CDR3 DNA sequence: TGTGCCAGCAGAACCCCTTCGCCGGGAGTCCTACAATGGGAGCAGTTCTTC. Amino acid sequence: CASRTPSPGVLQWEQFF.

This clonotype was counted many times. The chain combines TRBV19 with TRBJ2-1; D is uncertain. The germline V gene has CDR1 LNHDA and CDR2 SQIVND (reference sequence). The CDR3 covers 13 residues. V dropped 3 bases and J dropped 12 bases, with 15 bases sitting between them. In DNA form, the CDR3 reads TGTGCCAGTAGTATGGGATATGGATCCCTGCAGTTCTTC. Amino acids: CASSMGYGSLQFF.